A single sample is the source of the 25 T cell receptor beta chains below, sequenced in a study of cytomegalovirus exposure and HLA in healthy donors. With 60 Vbeta and 13 Jbeta primers, the PCR was carried out. Generated by immunoSEQ multiplex PCR, the TCRdb table keeps only in-frame clones and is missing some. This sample's table reports 100,000 to 150,000 clones. The specimen sequenced was PBMCs. Receptor source: a woman between 35 and 50 years old in good health and CMV-seropositive.

This chain connects TRBV5-6 to TRBJ1-2; 8 bases align to TRBD1. The CDR3 contains 14 residues. V trimming: 2 bases; J trimming: 6 bases; junction bases outside the gene matches: 6. Germline assignment: CDR1 SGHDT and CDR2 YYEEEE. The DNA of the CDR3 is TGTGCCAGCAGCTTTCTACAGGGGGGAGATGGCTACACCTTC. This encodes CASSFLQGGDGYTF.

J is TRBJ1-1 and V is TRBV4-2, with D unresolved. CDR3 length equals 13 residues. Germline CDR1 LGHNA, CDR2 YNFKEQ. V was trimmed by 0 bases and J by 5 bases, leaving 7 bases between them. The CDR3 region is CASSQEYGTEAFF. The CDR3, as DNA: TGTGCCAGCAGCCAAGAGTACGGGACTGAAGCTTTCTTT.

The V gene is TRBV4-1, the J gene TRBJ2-3; the D gene is possibly TRBD2 (5 bases). The CDR3 totals 16 residues. The V end was cut by 4 bases, the J end by 0 bases, with 14 bases between. Germline V gives CDR1 MGHRA, CDR2 YSYEKL. The CDR3 DNA follows: TGCGCCAGCAGCCTGAATAGCGTCTCTAGCACAGATACGCAGTATTTT. It codes for CASSLNSVSSTDTQYF.

The V call is TRBV11-2, the J call TRBJ2-1; maybe TRBD2 (5 bases). CDR1 is SGHAT and CDR2 is FQNNGV in the germline V gene. There are 12 residues in the CDR3. V lost 8 bases to trimming and J lost 3 bases, with 8 bases between them. The CDR3 reads CASGRDYNEQFF. In DNA, the CDR3 is TGTGCCAGCGGACGGGACTACAATGAGCAGTTCTTC.

This chain joins TRBV11-1 and TRBJ2-7; 13 positions match TRBD2. V shed 5 bases and J 1 base; nucleotides not matched to a gene: 5. Per germline, CDR1 SGHAT and CDR2 FQDESV (reference sequence). The CDR3 spans 16 residues. The CDR3 DNA reads as TGTGCCAGCAGCCGACTAGCGGGAGGTCATTCCTACGAGCAGTACTTC. Translation: CASSRLAGGHSYEQYF.

The chain links TRBV7-9 to TRBJ2-5, with D possibly TRBD2 on 6 matching bases. V was cut by 5 bases and J by 4 bases, with 11 bases left in between. The CDR3 has 13 residues. Germline V CDR1 and CDR2: SEHNR, FQNEAQ (reference sequence). The CDR3 DNA is TGTGCCAGCAGCCCTGGAGGGCGAGAGACCCAGTACTTC. It encodes CASSPGGRETQYF.

The CDR3 nucleotides are TGTGCCAGCAGCTTAATAGCGGATTCAACCTACAATGAGCAGTTCTTC. It is translated as CASSLIADSTYNEQFF. V usage is TRBV7-3 and J usage is TRBJ2-1; possible D gene TRBD2, 6 bases. The CDR3 loop spans 16 amino acids. The ends were cut back, 1 base at V and 2 bases at J, with 12 bases in the middle. Looked up from germline, CDR1 is SGHTA and CDR2 is FQGTGA. Variable domain in full (rest from reference TRBV7-3 and TRBJ2-1): GAGVSQTPSNKVTEKGKYVELRCDPISGHTALYWYRQSLGQGPEFLIYFQGTGAADDSGLPNDRFFAVRPEGSVSTLKIQRTERGDSAVYLCASSLIADSTYNEQFFGPGTRLTVL.

This rearrangement joins TRBV5-4 to TRBJ1-1; a possible D gene is TRBD1 (5 bases). The V and J ends lost 0 bases and 4 bases respectively, with 10 bases between them. The CDR3 is made up of 14 amino acids. Germline values: CDR1 SGHNT, CDR2 YYREEE (reference sequence). CDR3 sequence: CASSLDVRGTEAFF. The CDR3 nucleotides read TGTGCCAGCAGCTTGGACGTTAGGGGCACTGAAGCTTTCTTT.

The rearrangement joins TRBV9 to TRBJ2-7; 9 nucleotides align to TRBD2. The CDR3 extends over 12 amino acids. Per the germline V gene, CDR1 is SGDLS and CDR2 is YYNGEE. Germline trimming cut 3 bases from V and 6 bases from J; bases unmatched to any gene: 1. CDR3 in DNA: TGTGCCAGCAGCGGTAGCGGGGGCGAGCAGTACTTC. Translation gives CASSGSGGEQYF. The variable domain in full, completed from reference TRBV9 and TRBJ2-7, reads DSGVTQTPKHLITATGQRVTLRCSPRSGDLSVYWYQQSLDQGLQFLIQYYNGEERAKGNILERFSAQQFPDLHSELNLSSLELGDSALYFCASSGSGGEQYFGPGTRLTVT.

This sequence joins TRBV29-1 and TRBJ2-3, with 14 bases lining up with TRBD2. The germline V gene has CDR1 SQVTM and CDR2 ANQGSEA. V was clipped by 4 bases and J by 8 bases; unmatched bases: 5. The CDR3 spans 14 residues. DNA of the CDR3: TGCAGCGTTGGCGGACTAGCGGGAGGAGGTACGCAGTATTTT. Protein product: CSVGGLAGGGTQYF.

The chain uses TRBV6-5 and TRBJ1-1, with D perhaps matching TRBD1 (5 bases). Trimming took 0 bases from V and 3 from J, leaving 11 bases between them. Germline V gene data show CDR1 as MNHEY and CDR2 as SVGAGI. CDR3 length equals 15 residues. The CDR3 region is CASSYSLGGDTEAFF. The CDR3 DNA sequence: TGTGCCAGCAGTTACTCGTTGGGGGGGGACACTGAAGCTTTCTTT.

Comment on this clone: The same CDR3 is also encoded by other DNA sequences in this sample. The chain has TRBV20-1 and TRBJ2-3; D not certain. This CDR3 contains 11 residues. V lost 2 bases and J lost 3, with 3 bases in between. Germline CDR1 DFQATT, CDR2 SNEGSKA (reference sequence). CDR3 region: CSARLTDTQYF. CDR3 DNA: TGCAGTGCTAGACTGACAGATACGCAGTATTTT.

J is TRBJ1-6 and V is TRBV9; no firm D call. The CDR3 has 18 amino acids. Germline V gives CDR1 SGDLS, CDR2 YYNGEE. Trimming left V 0 bases short and J 2 bases short, with 15 bases between. As DNA, the CDR3 is TGTGCCAGCAGCGTAGGTTGGCAGGTGCTCCCCTATAATTCACCCCTCCACTTT. Protein: CASSVGWQVLPYNSPLHF.

The chain recombines TRBV12-1 with TRBJ2-2; TRBD2, the table's D call, was not compared with the DNA. TRBV12-1 is given as a pseudogene. CDR3 length: 15 amino acids. DNA for the CDR3: TGTGCCAGCAGCCCTATAGCGGGTAGGACCGGGGAGCTGTTTTTT. Translated: CASSPIAGRTGELFF.

The V gene is TRBV30, the J gene TRBJ1-5, with 7 positions matching TRBD1. Per germline, CDR1 GTSNPN and CDR2 SVGIG (reference sequence). The CDR3 contains 13 residues. Trimming at V came to 1 base and at J to 5 bases, leaving 2 bases not matched to a gene. CDR3 DNA sequence: TGTGCCTGGAGTGGACAGGGCCATCAGCCCCAGCATTTT. This sequence encodes CAWSGQGHQPQHF.

V and J are TRBV15 and TRBJ1-5; D remains unclear. CDR1 is LNHNV and CDR2 is YYDKDF in the germline V gene (reference sequence). Trimming cost V 0 bases and J 0 bases, with 9 bases left between them. The CDR3 has 16 residues. Written as DNA, the CDR3 is TGTGCCACCAGCAGAGATATCAGTAATAGCAATCAGCCCCAGCATTTT. This sequence encodes CATSRDISNSNQPQHF. Full variable domain (remainder filled in from reference TRBV15 and TRBJ1-5): DAMVIQNPRYQVTQFGKPVTLSCSQTLNHNVMYWYQQKSSQAPKLLFHYYDKDFNNEADTPDNFQSRRPNTSFCFLDIRSPGLGDTAMYLCATSRDISNSNQPQHFGDGTRLSIL.

The CDR3 here is CASSLSGEAQYF. The DNA of the CDR3 is TGTGCCAGCAGCTTATCGGGAGAGGCGCAGTACTTC. The rearrangement uses TRBV7-9 and TRBJ2-7; D is possibly TRBD2 (6 bases). V lost 2 bases and J 9 bases, leaving 11 bases between the germline ends. The CDR3 is made up of 12 amino acids. CDR1 is SEHNR, CDR2 FQNEAQ, per germline (reference sequence).

The chain couples TRBV6-5 to TRBJ2-7; 11 bases fit TRBD1. V dropped 4 bases and J dropped 5; count of bases not matched to a gene: 4. The CDR3 is made up of 14 amino acids. CDR1 is MNHEY and CDR2 is SVGAGI in the germline V gene. CDR3 coding DNA: TGTGCCAGCAGTTTCAGGACAGGGGGCAACGAGCAGTACTTC. It yields the protein CASSFRTGGNEQYF.

The chain recombines TRBV14 with TRBJ1-1; D not resolved. Germline CDR1 and CDR2: SGHDN and FVKESK. Trimming removed 1 base at V and 6 bases at J, with 15 bases between. The CDR3 consists of 15 residues. DNA for the CDR3: TGTGCCAGCAGCCAAGTAAACAGTCCCTTTGCTGAAGCTTTCTTT. Translation gives CASSQVNSPFAEAFF.

The chain couples TRBV28 to TRBJ1-1; D gene unclear. V lost 5 bases, J lost 11 bases, and 21 bases lay in between. This CDR3 contains 14 residues. CDR1 MDHEN and CDR2 SYDVKM come from the germline V gene. CDR3 bases: TGTGCCAGCAGTGCCTCGGGAGGCCTCTATCGCGCTTTCTTT. Its protein is CASSASGGLYRAFF.

This chain joins TRBV5-4 and TRBJ1-2; 7 bases fit TRBD1. Germline trimming cut 5 bases from V and 1 base from J; bases unmatched to any gene: 8. Per the germline V gene, CDR1 is SGHNT and CDR2 is YYREEE (reference sequence). The length of the CDR3 is 15 residues. As DNA, the CDR3 is TGTGCCAGCAGTCCCGGGACAGACTTTAACTATGGCTACACCTTC. The encoded protein is CASSPGTDFNYGYTF.

V and J are TRBV15 and TRBJ1-3; D is undetermined. The V end was cut by 1 base, the J end by 0 bases, with 10 bases between. Germline assignment: CDR1 LNHNV and CDR2 YYDKDF (reference sequence). CDR3 length: 16 residues. In DNA, the CDR3 is TGTGCCACCAGCAGAGCGGGAGAGAGCTCTGGAAACACCATATATTTT. Encoded protein: CATSRAGESSGNTIYF.

This chain connects TRBV28 to TRBJ2-5; 7 bases are shared with TRBD1. CDR1 MDHEN and CDR2 SYDVKM come from the germline V gene. Losses at the gene ends were 6 bases for V and 4 bases for J; bases not matched to a gene: 8. This CDR3 contains 14 residues. The CDR3 is CASSLTGSSETQYF. The CDR3 DNA reads as TGTGCCAGCAGCCTGACAGGGTCGTCAGAGACCCAGTACTTC.

The rearrangement links TRBV7-3 to TRBJ2-3; a weak D match, TRBD2 (6 bases). From germline, CDR1 is SGHTA and CDR2 FQGTGA. The CDR3 has 17 amino acids. Trimming stripped 5 bases from V and 0 bases from J, with 18 bases between. The CDR3 nucleotides are TGTGCCAGCAGCCCAACCGGGACTCCGACTAGCACAGATACGCAGTATTTT. Amino acids: CASSPTGTPTSTDTQYF.

This rearrangement joins TRBV19 to TRBJ1-4; no clear D gene. CDR1 is LNHDA, CDR2 SQIVND, per germline (reference sequence). There are 15 residues in the CDR3. Trimming stripped 2 bases from V and 0 bases from J, with 7 bases between. The DNA for the CDR3 is TGTGCCAGTAGTATACAGAAAGCAACTAATGAAAAACTGTTTTTT. Protein sequence: CASSIQKATNEKLFF.